What follows describes a single TCR beta chain. Antigen unknown. Libraries for TCR beta were made by quantitative 5'-RACE with molecular barcodes. TCRdb passed the 5' RACE reads through MiXCR, listing each CDR3 protein once. The sample holds roughly 120,000 distinct CDR3 sequences, roughly an eighth seen once. The sample belongs to a study of CD8 T cells in ankylosing spondylitis. Study observations and caveats: Ankylosing spondylitis blood appeared to carry a characteristic TCR beta motif of fewer than 10 highly homologous variants. It was reported that disease-linked clones were significantly enriched in matched ankylosing spondylitis synovial fluid. Disease-linked clones had a CD8+ phenotype and relatively low frequency in peripheral blood.

The length of the CDR3 is 12 residues. Between the trimmed V and J ends, which lost 6 bases and 10 bases, there was a span of 15 bases. Germline CDR1 reads MDHEN; CDR2 reads SYDVKM. The TCR sequence derives from a female donor with ankylosing spondylitis or in good health (not recorded which). The gene calls are TRBV28 and TRBJ1-2; D not resolved. Sample: blood, either unsorted or a sorted T cell fraction (not recorded which). The CDR3 nucleotides read TGTGCCAGCAGGCTAGGGTTGGAGGACTACACCTTC. It is translated as CASRLGLEDYTF.